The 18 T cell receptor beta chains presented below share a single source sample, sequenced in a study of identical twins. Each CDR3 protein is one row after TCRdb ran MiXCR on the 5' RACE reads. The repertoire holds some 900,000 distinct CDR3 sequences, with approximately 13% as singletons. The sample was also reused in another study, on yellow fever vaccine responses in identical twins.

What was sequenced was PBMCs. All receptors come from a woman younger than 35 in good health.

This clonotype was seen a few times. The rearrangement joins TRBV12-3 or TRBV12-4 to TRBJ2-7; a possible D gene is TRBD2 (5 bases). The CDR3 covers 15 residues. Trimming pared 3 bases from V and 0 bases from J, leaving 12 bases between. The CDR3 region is CASSFETGFSYEQYF. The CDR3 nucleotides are TGTGCCAGCAGTTTTGAGACGGGATTCTCCTACGAGCAGTACTTC.

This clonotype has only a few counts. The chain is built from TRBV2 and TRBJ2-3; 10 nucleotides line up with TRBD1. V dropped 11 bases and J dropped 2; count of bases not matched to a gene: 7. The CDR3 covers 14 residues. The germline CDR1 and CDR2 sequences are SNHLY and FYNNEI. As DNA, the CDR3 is TGTGCCGGACAGGGACAGGGGCCCACAGATACGCAGTATTTT. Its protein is CAGQGQGPTDTQYF.

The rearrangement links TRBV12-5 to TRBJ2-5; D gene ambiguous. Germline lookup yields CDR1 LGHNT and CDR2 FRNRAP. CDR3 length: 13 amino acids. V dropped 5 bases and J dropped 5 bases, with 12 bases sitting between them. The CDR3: CASGPLKRETQYF. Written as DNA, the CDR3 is TGTGCTAGTGGTCCCCTCAAGAGGGAGACCCAGTACTTC.

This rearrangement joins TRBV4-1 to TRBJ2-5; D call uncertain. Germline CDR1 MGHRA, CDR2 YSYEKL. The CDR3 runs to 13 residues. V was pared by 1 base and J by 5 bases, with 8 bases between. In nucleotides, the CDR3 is TGCGCCAGCAGCCAAGCTAGTGCCGAGACCCAGTACTTC. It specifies CASSQASAETQYF.

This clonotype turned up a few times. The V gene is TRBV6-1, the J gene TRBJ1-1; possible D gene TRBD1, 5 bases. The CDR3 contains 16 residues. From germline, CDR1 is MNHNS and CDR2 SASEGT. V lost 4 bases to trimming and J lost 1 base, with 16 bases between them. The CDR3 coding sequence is TGTGCCAGCAGTGGTGTCTCCGGACACCCGAACACTGAAGCTTTCTTT. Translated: CASSGVSGHPNTEAFF.

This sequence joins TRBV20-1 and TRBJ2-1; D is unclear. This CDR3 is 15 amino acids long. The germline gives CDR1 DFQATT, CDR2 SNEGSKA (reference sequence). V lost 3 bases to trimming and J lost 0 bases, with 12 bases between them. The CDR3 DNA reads TGCAGTGCTAGCGGTCATGGTAGCTCCTACAATGAGCAGTTCTTC. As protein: CSASGHGSSYNEQFF.

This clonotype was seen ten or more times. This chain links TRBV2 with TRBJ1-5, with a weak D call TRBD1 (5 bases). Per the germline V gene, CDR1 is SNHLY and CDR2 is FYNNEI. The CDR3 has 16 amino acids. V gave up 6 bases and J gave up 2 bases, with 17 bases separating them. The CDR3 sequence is CASREIRTGGNQPQHF. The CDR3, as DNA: TGTGCCAGCAGAGAAATCAGGACGGGGGGCAATCAGCCCCAGCATTTT.

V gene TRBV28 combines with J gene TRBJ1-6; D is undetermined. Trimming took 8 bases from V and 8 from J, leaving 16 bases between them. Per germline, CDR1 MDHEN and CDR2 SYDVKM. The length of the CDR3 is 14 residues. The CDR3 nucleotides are TGTGCCAGCGGGGTTAGGTACGAAGATTCACCCCTCCACTTT. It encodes CASGVRYEDSPLHF.

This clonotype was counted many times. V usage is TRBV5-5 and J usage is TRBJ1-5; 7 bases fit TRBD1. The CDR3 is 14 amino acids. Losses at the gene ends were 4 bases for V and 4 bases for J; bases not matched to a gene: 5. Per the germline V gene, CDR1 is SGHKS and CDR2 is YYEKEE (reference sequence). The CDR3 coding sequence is TGTGCCAGCAGCCGCGACAGGGCTAATCAGCCCCAGCATTTT. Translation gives CASSRDRANQPQHF.

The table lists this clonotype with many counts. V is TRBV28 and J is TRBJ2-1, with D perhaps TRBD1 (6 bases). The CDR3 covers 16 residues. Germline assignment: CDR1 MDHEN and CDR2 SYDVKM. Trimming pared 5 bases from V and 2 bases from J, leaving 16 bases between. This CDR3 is CASSHQGTHPYNEQFF. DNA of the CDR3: TGTGCCAGCAGTCACCAGGGGACACATCCCTACAATGAGCAGTTCTTC.

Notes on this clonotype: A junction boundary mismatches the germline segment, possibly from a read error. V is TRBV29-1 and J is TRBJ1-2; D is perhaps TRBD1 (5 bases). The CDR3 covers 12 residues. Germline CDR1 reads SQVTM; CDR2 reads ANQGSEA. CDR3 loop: CSVGAFGTRGPF. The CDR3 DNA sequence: TGCAGCGTTGGGGCTTTCGGTACTAGGGGACCCTTC.

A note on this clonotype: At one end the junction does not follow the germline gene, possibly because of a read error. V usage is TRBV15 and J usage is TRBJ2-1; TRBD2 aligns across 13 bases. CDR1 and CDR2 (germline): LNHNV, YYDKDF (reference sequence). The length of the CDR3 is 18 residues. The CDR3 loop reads CATSRDLRLAGGSNVQFF. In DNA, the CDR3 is TGTGCCACCAGCAGAGATCTGCGACTAGCGGGAGGTAGCAATGTGCAGTTCTTC.

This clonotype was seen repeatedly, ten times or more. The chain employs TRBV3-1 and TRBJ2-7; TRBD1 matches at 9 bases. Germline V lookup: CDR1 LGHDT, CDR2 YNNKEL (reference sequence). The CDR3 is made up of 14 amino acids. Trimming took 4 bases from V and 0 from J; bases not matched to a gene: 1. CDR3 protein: CASSPGQGSYEQYV. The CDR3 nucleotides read TGTGCCAGCAGCCCGGGACAGGGCTCCTACGAGCAGTACGTC.

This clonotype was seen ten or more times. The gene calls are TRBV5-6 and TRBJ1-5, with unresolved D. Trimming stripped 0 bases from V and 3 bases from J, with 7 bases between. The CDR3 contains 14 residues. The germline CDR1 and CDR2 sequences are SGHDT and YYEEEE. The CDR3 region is CASSLGWYNQPQHF. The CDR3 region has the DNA TGTGCCAGCAGCTTGGGATGGTACAATCAGCCCCAGCATTTT.

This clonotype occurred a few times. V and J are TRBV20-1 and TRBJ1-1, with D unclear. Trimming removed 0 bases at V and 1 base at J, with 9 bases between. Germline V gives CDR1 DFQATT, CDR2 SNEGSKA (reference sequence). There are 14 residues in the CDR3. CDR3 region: CSARDGSKNTEAFF. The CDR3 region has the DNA TGCAGTGCTAGAGATGGGTCTAAGAACACTGAAGCTTTCTTT.

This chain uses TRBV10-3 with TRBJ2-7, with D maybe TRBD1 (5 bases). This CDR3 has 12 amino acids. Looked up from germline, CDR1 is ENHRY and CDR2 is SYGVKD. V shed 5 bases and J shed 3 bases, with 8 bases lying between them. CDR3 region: CAISNQGYEQYF. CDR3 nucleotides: TGTGCCATCAGTAACCAGGGCTACGAGCAGTACTTC.

The CDR3 bases are TGTGCCAGCAGTGAGACAACTGCTTACTATGGCTACACCTTC. Residues: CASSETTAYYGYTF. V gene TRBV28 combines with J gene TRBJ1-2, with D unresolved. The CDR3 spans 14 residues. V was clipped by 5 bases and J by 3 bases, with 13 bases between them. The germline V gene encodes CDR1 MDHEN and CDR2 SYDVKM.

In DNA, the CDR3 is TGTGCCAGCAGCTTAGCACTCGGTACAGGGACTTATTTAGATGAGCAGTTCTTC. Its protein is CASSLALGTGTYLDEQFF. The chain uses TRBV11-1 and TRBJ2-1; D could derive from TRBD1 or TRBD2 (6 bases each). This CDR3 spans 18 amino acids. Germline V CDR1 and CDR2: SGHAT, FQDESV (reference sequence). Deletions cut 0 bases from V and 8 bases from J, with 23 bases between.